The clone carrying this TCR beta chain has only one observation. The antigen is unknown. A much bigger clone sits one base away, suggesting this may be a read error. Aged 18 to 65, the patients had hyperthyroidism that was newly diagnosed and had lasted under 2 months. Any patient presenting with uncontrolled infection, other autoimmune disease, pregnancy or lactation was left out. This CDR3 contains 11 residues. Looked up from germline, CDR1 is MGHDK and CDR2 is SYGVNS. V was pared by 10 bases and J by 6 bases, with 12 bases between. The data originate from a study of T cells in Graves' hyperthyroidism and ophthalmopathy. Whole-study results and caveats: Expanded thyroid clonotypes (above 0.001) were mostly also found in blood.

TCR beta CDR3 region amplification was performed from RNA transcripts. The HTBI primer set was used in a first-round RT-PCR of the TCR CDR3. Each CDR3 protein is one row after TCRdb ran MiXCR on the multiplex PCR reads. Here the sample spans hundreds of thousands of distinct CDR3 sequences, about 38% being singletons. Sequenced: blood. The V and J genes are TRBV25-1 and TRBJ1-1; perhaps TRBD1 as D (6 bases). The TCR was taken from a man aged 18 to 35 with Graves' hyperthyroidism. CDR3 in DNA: TGTGCCACCCAGACAGGCGCTGAAGCTTTCTTT. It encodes CATQTGAEAFF.